This TCR delta chain was obtained from a study of delta chains in infants with herpesvirus infections (dated by TCRdb to the early 2020s). About the study as a whole: To characterize gammadelta T cell responses to primary cytomegalovirus (CMV) infection, researchers prospectively followed a birth cohort of Ugandan infants starting at birth. Infant blood samples fell into approximate age groups of 1.5, 4, 8 and 12 months. gammadelta TCRs were sequenced from PBMC of some 17 CMV-infected infants (one congenitally infected) and seven to nine CMV-uninfected infants with enough sample available. The study searched for a public fetal Vdelta1/Vgamma8 gammadelta TCR clonotype in infants who acquired CMV infection after birth. Belgian fetal and cord blood gammadelta TCR data that had been published previously were included solely for comparison and were not produced in this cohort.

The research as a whole found: Public-clonotype frequency among Vdelta1 cells appeared to correlate inversely with age at infection and decayed rapidly, seemingly not persisting beyond approximately two months. The public clonotype was detected only at the first time point after infection and was not found in uninfected infants or in infants infected after 120 days. The authors noted a small sample size and no race- or environment-matched controls, since nearly all Ugandans acquire CMV before adulthood. The public Vdelta1 clonotype appeared in 4 of 18 CMV-infected infants: three infected postnatally before 120 days of age, plus the congenitally infected infant. In CMV-uninfected infants, the public clonotype might still be present but below the detection limit.

Pregnant women getting prenatal care were recruited in Kampala, Uganda, and their infants were enrolled; maternal HIV status had to be documented. Weekly visits were made to families, and infant clinical information, oral swabs and peripheral blood were collected beginning at 6 weeks of age and every 4 months thereafter. After blood was collected in heparin tubes, PBMC were isolated using Ficoll-Paque density gradient centrifugation and then cryopreserved. This clone is labeled large (0.1 to 1%). The antigen it binds to is not known. No base-level quality is on record; no much larger clone is a single base apart. Preparation of the library involved RT-PCR. TCR cDNA was generated by reverse transcription of PBMC RNA with SuperScript II and gamma-chain- and delta-chain-specific primers. cDNA was purified with AMPure XP beads, amplified, and indexed with Illumina adapters using the Nextera XT Index Kit. Sequencing of gammadelta TCR libraries was carried out on an Illumina MiSeq using a V2 300-cycle kit. In the source study's methods: Using MiXCR v2.1.12, CDR3 sequences were assembled, and reads were mapped onto D, J and V genes obtained from GenBank. VDJtools v1.2.1 was used to perform repertoire analyses of the CDR3 clonotypes. Via CATT, TCRdb reprocessed the public reads, and rows with identical DNA were then joined. TCRdb's processing, not the study's, gives the V and J calls here. The sample table contains 1,000 to 1,500 delta-chain clones; only one count was recorded for 33% of them. 20% to 25% of the sample lies in the top ten.

The germline V gene gives CDR1 as TSWWSYY and CDR2 as QGS. The CDR3, cysteine through phenylalanine, is 13 amino acids long. Only the CDR3 portion is preserved as DNA: 39 bases, with reading frame beginning at the first base. Trimming at the junction amounts to 3 bases on V and 4 bases on J, and the germline ends lie 9 bases apart. The receptor was derived from a human donor who was a Ugandan infant, either HIV-exposed or HIV-unexposed (not recorded which). Here the chain combines TRDV1 and TRDJ1; TRDD3 could be the D gene, as 5 bases match. The sequencing used peripheral blood, collected at time point 2 of longitudinal follow-up. The bases read TGTGCTCTTGGGGATCCCCTGGGCGATAAACTCATCTTT. The translation is CALGDPLGDKLIF.